This is a list of T cell receptor beta chains from one sample in a study of OX40 agonist ivuxolimab in advanced cancers. TCRdb's table, derived via immunoSEQ multiplex PCR, lists solely in-frame clones and lacks some. Among about 140,000 clones listed, 85% to 95% were seen once. The sample was CD4+ or CD8+ T cells sorted from blood, taken in a trial of the OX40 agonist ivuxolimab. The receptors shown here come from an adult with an advanced solid tumor such as melanoma, head and neck, liver or kidney cancer. The CDR3 runs from the conserved cysteine through the conserved F or W. D genes are given only for firm matches. Clone size, where shown, is once, few, many, or a class for clones that have expanded.

J	D	size	V	CDR3	DNA
TRBJ2-1	TRBD2	NA	TRBV7-9	CASSRSGGESNEQFF	TGTGCCAGCAGCCGTAGCGGGGGGGAGAGCAATGAGCAGTTCTTC
TRBJ2-7	NA	once	TRBV7-2	CASSPNWRAAYEQYF	TGTGCCAGCAGTCCTAACTGGCGGGCAGCCTACGAGCAGTACTTC
TRBJ1-1	TRBD1	NA	TRBV18	CASSPDRVAHTEAFF	TGTGCCAGCTCACCCGACAGGGTAGCGCACACTGAAGCTTTCTTT
TRBJ2-1	NA	NA	TRBV2	CASTLRGGAYNEQFF	TGTGCCAGCACTCTGAGGGGGGGCGCTTACAATGAGCAGTTCTTC
TRBJ2-2	NA	NA	TRBV7-9	CASSLAQVGELFF	TGTGCCAGCAGCTTAGCGCAAGTCGGGGAGCTGTTTTTT
TRBJ1-1	TRBD1	NA	TRBV18	CASSPQGAAEAFF	TGTGCCAGCTCACCACAGGGGGCGGCTGAAGCTTTCTTT
TRBJ1-2	TRBD1	NA	TRBV25-1	CASSESQGAFWGYGYTF	TGTGCCAGCAGTGAATCACAGGGGGCGTTTTGGGGCTATGGCTACACCTTC
TRBJ2-5	NA	NA	TRBV7-2	CASSLMGGETQYF	TGTGCCAGCAGCCTAATGGGGGGAGAGACCCAGTACTTC
TRBJ1-3	TRBD1	once	TRBV30	CAWRKTGVSGNTIYF	TGTGCCTGGAGAAAAACAGGGGTCTCTGGAAACACCATATATTTT
TRBJ2-7	TRBD2	once	TRBV6-6	CASSYSFSGRTYEQYF	TGTGCCAGCAGTTACTCTTTTAGCGGGAGGACCTACGAGCAGTACTTC
TRBJ2-1	NA	NA	TRBV10-3	CAISVGQTINEQFF	TGTGCCATCAGTGTTGGACAAACGATAAATGAGCAGTTCTTC
TRBJ1-5	NA	few	TRBV18	CASSPGISNQPQHF	TGTGCCAGCTCACCAGGAATTAGCAATCAGCCCCAGCATTTT
TRBJ2-1	TRBD2	NA	TRBV11-2	CASSLEGTINEQFF	TGTGCCAGCAGCTTAGAAGGGACTATCAATGAGCAGTTCTTC
TRBJ1-4	NA	NA	TRBV19	CASSIYGSEKLFF	TGTGCCAGTAGTATATATGGCTCTGAAAAACTGTTTTTT
TRBJ2-6	NA	NA	TRBV10-3	CAISPGGTGANVLTF	TGTGCCATCAGCCCTGGGGGGACTGGGGCCAACGTCCTGACTTTC
TRBJ1-2	NA	NA	TRBV28	CASSPDINNYGYTF	TGTGCCAGCAGCCCGGACATAAATAACTATGGCTACACCTTC
TRBJ2-3	NA	NA	TRBV7-6	CASSHDRTSTDTQYF	TGTGCCAGCAGCCACGACAGGACTAGCACAGATACGCAGTATTTT
TRBJ1-2	NA	NA	TRBV21-1	CATNPRHNYGYTF	TGTGCCACCAACCCTCGACACAACTATGGCTACACCTTC
TRBJ2-7	TRBD1	NA	TRBV18	CASSPPGAGTGVYEQYF	TGTGCCAGCTCACCACCGGGAGCAGGGACAGGGGTCTACGAGCAGTACTTC
TRBJ2-1	TRBD1	NA	TRBV7-2	CASSHGGQYNEQFF	TGTGCCAGCAGCCATGGGGGACAGTACAATGAGCAGTTCTTC
TRBJ2-3	TRBD2	NA	TRBV4-3	CASSPWTSGGAGTDTQYF	TGCGCCAGCAGCCCCTGGACTAGCGGGGGGGCGGGCACAGATACGCAGTATTTT
TRBJ1-1	TRBD1	NA	TRBV19	CASQPVGTGTLNTEAFF	TGTGCCAGCCAACCGGTAGGGACAGGGACCTTGAACACTGAAGCTTTCTTT
TRBJ1-5	NA	few	TRBV19	CASTTRDHGSGNQPQHF	TGTGCCAGTACCACACGCGATCATGGGTCGGGCAATCAGCCCCAGCATTTT
TRBJ1-1	TRBD1	NA	TRBV10-1	CASIGQGVNTEAFF	TGCGCCAGCATAGGACAGGGCGTGAACACTGAAGCTTTCTTT
TRBJ2-2	TRBD2	NA	TRBV4-1	CASSQEGAGGTGELFF	TGCGCCAGCAGCCAAGAGGGAGCGGGAGGGACCGGGGAGCTGTTTTTT
TRBJ2-5	NA	NA	TRBV11-2	CASSFQRGTQETQYF	TGTGCCAGCAGCTTCCAAAGGGGGACGCAAGAGACCCAGTACTTC
TRBJ2-3	NA	NA	TRBV7-8	CASSSQTGRATDTQYF	TGTGCCAGCAGCTCACAAACAGGGAGAGCCACAGATACGCAGTATTTT
TRBJ2-3	NA	NA	TRBV9	CASSVEKDTQYF	TGTGCCAGCAGCGTAGAGAAAGATACGCAGTATTTT
TRBJ2-5	NA	NA	TRBV20-1	CSANHRETQYF	TGCAGTGCCAACCACCGGGAGACCCAGTACTTC
TRBJ2-2	NA	NA	TRBV28	CASSLGTGELFF	TGTGCCAGCAGTTTGGGTACCGGGGAGCTGTTTTTT
TRBJ2-3	NA	NA	TRBV6-5	CASLNRVSTDTQYF	TGTGCCAGCCTTAACAGGGTTAGCACAGATACGCAGTATTTT
TRBJ2-5	TRBD2	NA	TRBV18	CASSLRLAGRETQYF	TGTGCCAGCTCTCTGAGACTAGCGGGGAGGGAGACCCAGTACTTC
TRBJ1-4	NA	NA	TRBV6-5	CASSYSRGATNEKLFF	TGTGCCAGCAGTTACTCAAGGGGGGCAACTAATGAAAAACTGTTTTTT
TRBJ2-7	TRBD2	NA	TRBV7-6	CASSLQAGSGSYEQYF	TGTGCCAGCAGCTTACAGGCCGGGAGCGGGAGCTACGAGCAGTACTTC
TRBJ1-1	NA	NA	TRBV18	CASSPGRTEAFF	TGTGCCAGCTCCCCAGGGAGGACTGAAGCTTTCTTT
TRBJ2-7	NA	NA	TRBV6-5	CASSSGGFPYEQYF	TGTGCCAGCAGTTCCGGGGGTTTCCCCTACGAGCAGTACTTC
TRBJ2-3	NA	NA	TRBV25-1	CASSEGQSWTDTQYF	TGTGCCAGCAGTGAGGGTCAGAGTTGGACAGATACGCAGTATTTT
TRBJ1-2	NA	NA	TRBV6-5	CASSSNNYGYTF	TGTGCCAGCAGTTCGAATAACTATGGCTACACCTTC
TRBJ2-2	NA	NA	TRBV6-5	CASSSELFF	TGTGCCAGCAGCTCGGAGCTGTTTTTT
TRBJ1-6	TRBD1	NA	TRBV5-6	CASSLTGTGNSPLHF	TGTGCCAGCAGCTTGACGGGGACAGGGAATTCACCCCTCCACTTT
TRBJ1-2	NA	NA	TRBV21-1	CASSGKLGADYGYTF	TGTGCCAGCAGCGGCAAACTCGGAGCTGACTATGGCTACACCTTC
TRBJ1-3	TRBD1	NA	TRBV19	CASSMETGGVGGNTIYF	TGTGCCAGTAGTATGGAGACAGGGGGCGTAGGAGGAAACACCATATATTTT
TRBJ2-1	NA	once	TRBV18	CASSPYDSERAGNEQFF	TGTGCCAGCTCTCCTTATGATTCTGAGAGGGCAGGAAATGAGCAGTTCTTC
TRBJ2-2	NA	NA	TRBV9	CASSVEIALLPGELFF	TGTGCCAGCAGCGTAGAAATAGCCCTCCTCCCCGGGGAGCTGTTTTTT
TRBJ2-1	TRBD2	NA	TRBV7-9	CASRERLAGTYNEQFF	TGTGCCAGCAGAGAAAGACTAGCGGGGACCTACAATGAGCAGTTCTTC